Listed below are T cell receptor beta chains from one sample, sequenced in a study of cytomegalovirus exposure and HLA in healthy donors. Some clones are missing from TCRdb's copy, which holds only in-frame ones; the method was immunoSEQ multiplex PCR. Among about 130,000 clones listed, under 20% were seen once. Sample: PBMCs. These receptors all stem from a female donor in good health and CMV-seropositive. Both conserved end residues are part of each CDR3. Fields, in order: V gene, clone size, J gene, D gene, CDR3 DNA, CDR3 protein. D genes are given only for firm matches. Clone size is not always given. Where it is, it says once, few, many or a class for expanded clones.

v_call: TRBV27; clone_size: -; j_call: TRBJ1-2; d_call: TRBD1; cdr3_nt: TGTGCCAGCAGTTTATACGGACAGGGCTATGGCTACACCTTC; cdr3_aa: CASSLYGQGYGYTF
v_call: TRBV7-9; clone_size: -; j_call: TRBJ1-6; d_call: TRBD1; cdr3_nt: TGTGCCAGCAGCTCGGATACAGGGGTTTCACCCCTCCACTTT; cdr3_aa: CASSSDTGVSPLHF
v_call: TRBV6-5; clone_size: -; j_call: TRBJ2-5; d_call: TRBD2; cdr3_nt: TGTGCCAGCAGACTGACTAGCGGACAAGAGACCCAGTACTTC; cdr3_aa: CASRLTSGQETQYF
v_call: TRBV30; clone_size: few; j_call: TRBJ1-1; d_call: -; cdr3_nt: TGTGCCTGGAGTGGGGGACGGGGGAAGGCTGAAGCTTTCTTT; cdr3_aa: CAWSGGRGKAEAFF
v_call: TRBV6-4; clone_size: -; j_call: TRBJ1-5; d_call: -; cdr3_nt: TGTGCCAGCAGTACGGGACAAAATCAGCCCCAGCATTTT; cdr3_aa: CASSTGQNQPQHF
v_call: TRBV7-2; clone_size: few; j_call: TRBJ2-3; d_call: TRBD1; cdr3_nt: TGTGCCAGCAGTGACCCCCGAGGGGGCGCCGAGTCAACGCAGTATTTT; cdr3_aa: CASSDPRGGAESTQYF
v_call: TRBV5-6; clone_size: -; j_call: TRBJ1-6; d_call: -; cdr3_nt: TGTGCCAGCAGCTTTGGACAGTATAATTCACCCCTCCACTTT; cdr3_aa: CASSFGQYNSPLHF
v_call: TRBV4-2; clone_size: few; j_call: TRBJ1-2; d_call: -; cdr3_nt: TGTGCCAGCAGCCAAAGGACGTTCGGGGGGCCCGACTATGGCTACACCTTC; cdr3_aa: CASSQRTFGGPDYGYTF
v_call: TRBV28; clone_size: few; j_call: TRBJ1-1; d_call: -; cdr3_nt: TGTGCCAGCAGTTTCGGGGACACTGAAGCTTTCTTT; cdr3_aa: CASSFGDTEAFF
v_call: TRBV7-9; clone_size: few; j_call: TRBJ1-1; d_call: TRBD1; cdr3_nt: TGTGCCAGCAGCTTTAAACAGGGGTACACTGAAGCTTTCTTT; cdr3_aa: CASSFKQGYTEAFF
v_call: TRBV30; clone_size: -; j_call: TRBJ2-3; d_call: -; cdr3_nt: TGTGCCTGGAGAGCGATCACAGATACGCAGTATTTT; cdr3_aa: CAWRAITDTQYF
v_call: TRBV28; clone_size: -; j_call: TRBJ1-2; d_call: -; cdr3_nt: TGTGCCAGCAACAAATGGGGTTACGGGGTACGGGCGAATGGCTACACCTTC; cdr3_aa: CASNKWGYGVRANGYTF
v_call: TRBV28; clone_size: few; j_call: TRBJ1-1; d_call: TRBD1; cdr3_nt: TGTGCCAGCAGTATACAGACAGGGGGCGCGGGGAACACTGAAGCTTTCTTT; cdr3_aa: CASSIQTGGAGNTEAFF
v_call: TRBV5-4; clone_size: few; j_call: TRBJ1-3; d_call: TRBD1; cdr3_nt: TGTGCCAGCAGCTCGGGACAGGGAAACACCATATATTTT; cdr3_aa: CASSSGQGNTIYF
v_call: TRBV6-5; clone_size: -; j_call: TRBJ2-3; d_call: -; cdr3_nt: TGTGCCAGCAGCCAACGAGCTCCCACAGATACGCAGTATTTT; cdr3_aa: CASSQRAPTDTQYF
v_call: TRBV7-2; clone_size: -; j_call: TRBJ2-5; d_call: -; cdr3_nt: TGTGCCAGCAGGGGGCCAGGCCCGACCCAGTACTTC; cdr3_aa: CASRGPGPTQYF
v_call: TRBV27; clone_size: -; j_call: TRBJ2-1; d_call: TRBD1; cdr3_nt: TGTGCCAGCAGTCTTCCGGGACAGGGTTTTGAGCAGTTCTTC; cdr3_aa: CASSLPGQGFEQFF
v_call: TRBV5-1; clone_size: -; j_call: TRBJ2-5; d_call: TRBD2; cdr3_nt: TGCGCCAGCAGCCGGGTGGGGTCAGCGGGAGGGATCCAAGAGACCCAGTACTTC; cdr3_aa: CASSRVGSAGGIQETQYF
v_call: TRBV11-1; clone_size: -; j_call: TRBJ1-1; d_call: -; cdr3_nt: TGTGCCAGCAGCTTGGGCCGTATTGGAGCTTTCTTT; cdr3_aa: CASSLGRIGAFF
v_call: TRBV7-8; clone_size: few; j_call: TRBJ1-2; d_call: TRBD1; cdr3_nt: TGTGCCAGCAGCTCGAGACAGGGGCCGATCTATGGCTACACCTTC; cdr3_aa: CASSSRQGPIYGYTF
v_call: TRBV4-3; clone_size: -; j_call: TRBJ1-4; d_call: -; cdr3_nt: TGCGCCAGCAGCCAAGATCCCCGCGGGACAACTAATGAAAAACTGTTTTTT; cdr3_aa: CASSQDPRGTTNEKLFF
v_call: TRBV4-2; clone_size: -; j_call: TRBJ2-6; d_call: -; cdr3_nt: TGTGCCAGCAGCCAAGAAGGAGACTCTGGGGCCAACGTCCTGACTTTC; cdr3_aa: CASSQEGDSGANVLTF
v_call: TRBV7-9; clone_size: few; j_call: TRBJ1-1; d_call: -; cdr3_nt: TGTGCCAGCAGCCCAGGAGGTGCGGAAGCAAGTATGAACACTGAAGCTTTCTTT; cdr3_aa: CASSPGGAEASMNTEAFF
v_call: TRBV4-3; clone_size: -; j_call: TRBJ1-4; d_call: -; cdr3_nt: TGCGCCAGCAGCCAAGGGCTGAAACAGGGCTTGAATGAAAAACTGTTTTTT; cdr3_aa: CASSQGLKQGLNEKLFF
v_call: TRBV19; clone_size: few; j_call: TRBJ2-1; d_call: TRBD2; cdr3_nt: TGTGCCAGTAGTATGAAGCTAGCGGGAGCGAACAATGAGCAGTTCTTC; cdr3_aa: CASSMKLAGANNEQFF
v_call: TRBV4-1; clone_size: few; j_call: TRBJ2-3; d_call: -; cdr3_nt: TGCGCCAGCAGCCAAGTGGGCACCGGGACACGGAGCACAGATACGCAGTATTTT; cdr3_aa: CASSQVGTGTRSTDTQYF
v_call: TRBV21-1; clone_size: few; j_call: TRBJ1-1; d_call: -; cdr3_nt: TGTGCCAGCAGCAACAGACAGGGGTTTAACACTGAAGCTTTCTTT; cdr3_aa: CASSNRQGFNTEAFF
v_call: TRBV7-6; clone_size: few; j_call: TRBJ2-5; d_call: TRBD1; cdr3_nt: TGTGCCAGCAGCCCCCCAGGACAGGGGAAGACCCAGTACTTC; cdr3_aa: CASSPPGQGKTQYF
v_call: TRBV19; clone_size: -; j_call: TRBJ2-1; d_call: TRBD2; cdr3_nt: TGTGCCAGTAGTCCCAAGGGACTAGCGGGAGGCCTAGACAATGAGCAGTTCTTC; cdr3_aa: CASSPKGLAGGLDNEQFF
v_call: TRBV6-5; clone_size: -; j_call: TRBJ2-7; d_call: -; cdr3_nt: TGTGCCAGCAGTCCCCTTGCGGGACGGAGCTACGAGCAGTACTTC; cdr3_aa: CASSPLAGRSYEQYF
v_call: TRBV28; clone_size: few; j_call: TRBJ1-2; d_call: TRBD1; cdr3_nt: TGTGCCAGCAGTCCAGCCGGGACAGGGGGAATAGTTGGGTATGGCTACACCTTC; cdr3_aa: CASSPAGTGGIVGYGYTF
v_call: TRBV27; clone_size: -; j_call: TRBJ2-7; d_call: -; cdr3_nt: TGTGCCAGCAGTACGCGACTGGGGAGCTCCTACGAGCAGTACTTC; cdr3_aa: CASSTRLGSSYEQYF
v_call: TRBV25-1; clone_size: few; j_call: TRBJ1-6; d_call: -; cdr3_nt: TGTGCCAGCAGTGAAAGGGTCAGGGTAGGATCACCCCTCCACTTT; cdr3_aa: CASSERVRVGSPLHF
v_call: TRBV6-1; clone_size: -; j_call: TRBJ1-1; d_call: -; cdr3_nt: TGTGCCAGCAGTGACGTCGCGCCGGGACAAAGCACTGAAGCTTTCTTT; cdr3_aa: CASSDVAPGQSTEAFF
v_call: TRBV7-2; clone_size: few; j_call: TRBJ2-7; d_call: -; cdr3_nt: TGTGCCAGCAGCAGGAGCTACGAGCAGTACTTC; cdr3_aa: CASSRSYEQYF
v_call: TRBV28; clone_size: -; j_call: TRBJ2-7; d_call: -; cdr3_nt: TGTGCCAGCAGTGCGGGTTCGACCTACGAGCAGTACTTC; cdr3_aa: CASSAGSTYEQYF
v_call: TRBV5-1; clone_size: -; j_call: TRBJ2-5; d_call: TRBD1; cdr3_nt: TGCGCCAGCAGCCGAGGCCCCCAGCAGGGGGCCGAGACCCAGTACTTC; cdr3_aa: CASSRGPQQGAETQYF
v_call: TRBV4-1; clone_size: -; j_call: TRBJ1-5; d_call: -; cdr3_nt: TGCGCCAGCAGCCAAGATCCGAAGGGGAATCAGCCCCAGCATTTT; cdr3_aa: CASSQDPKGNQPQHF
v_call: TRBV14; clone_size: -; j_call: TRBJ1-6; d_call: TRBD1; cdr3_nt: TGTGCCAGCAGCCAAGATAAGTCAGGGGGTTATCATTCACCCCTCCACTTT; cdr3_aa: CASSQDKSGGYHSPLHF
v_call: TRBV6-1; clone_size: -; j_call: TRBJ1-2; d_call: -; cdr3_nt: TGTGCCAGCAGTGAAGCGCTCAGGGAAGAGGACTACACCTTC; cdr3_aa: CASSEALREEDYTF
v_call: TRBV28; clone_size: -; j_call: TRBJ2-3; d_call: TRBD1; cdr3_nt: TGTGCCAGCATAAGTCGCCGGGCGGACAGGTTCACAGATACGCAGTATTTT; cdr3_aa: CASISRRADRFTDTQYF
v_call: TRBV28; clone_size: few; j_call: TRBJ1-2; d_call: -; cdr3_nt: TGTGCCAGCAGTTTATTCGACAGGACGTACTATGGCTACACCTTC; cdr3_aa: CASSLFDRTYYGYTF
v_call: TRBV7-2; clone_size: -; j_call: TRBJ2-7; d_call: TRBD1; cdr3_nt: TGTGCCAGCAGCCTGGGGACAGGGCTAACCTACGAGCAGTACTTC; cdr3_aa: CASSLGTGLTYEQYF
v_call: TRBV7-2; clone_size: -; j_call: TRBJ1-2; d_call: -; cdr3_nt: TGTGCCAGCAGCTCCCGAGGGGGGGCCGCCTATGGCTACACCTTC; cdr3_aa: CASSSRGGAAYGYTF
v_call: TRBV23-1; clone_size: -; j_call: TRBJ2-7; d_call: -; cdr3_nt: TGCGCCAGCAGTCAATCGGGAGCCACGAGCTCCTACGAGCAGTACTTC; cdr3_aa: CASSQSGATSSYEQYF
v_call: TRBV25-1; clone_size: -; j_call: TRBJ1-2; d_call: TRBD1; cdr3_nt: TGTGCCAGCCAACAGGGGTTTGGGTATGGCTACACCTTC; cdr3_aa: CASQQGFGYGYTF
v_call: TRBV16; clone_size: -; j_call: TRBJ2-2; d_call: TRBD1; cdr3_nt: TGTGCCAGCAGCAGAAGCTACAGGGGGGACACCGGGGAGCTGTTTTTT; cdr3_aa: CASSRSYRGDTGELFF
v_call: TRBV28; clone_size: few; j_call: TRBJ1-2; d_call: TRBD1; cdr3_nt: TGTGCCAGCAGTTGGACAGGGCCCAACTATGGCTACACCTTC; cdr3_aa: CASSWTGPNYGYTF
v_call: TRBV6-1; clone_size: -; j_call: TRBJ1-5; d_call: TRBD1; cdr3_nt: TGTGCCAGCAGGGGGGGACAGAGAAATCAGCCCCAGCATTTT; cdr3_aa: CASRGGQRNQPQHF
v_call: TRBV4-1; clone_size: -; j_call: TRBJ2-1; d_call: TRBD1; cdr3_nt: TGCGCCAGCAGCCACCGGTTTGTCCGGGACAGGGACAACAATGAGCAGTTCTTC; cdr3_aa: CASSHRFVRDRDNNEQFF
v_call: TRBV18; clone_size: few; j_call: TRBJ2-6; d_call: -; cdr3_nt: TGTGCCAGCTCACCAGGGCTCCCCAACTCTGGGGCCAACGTCCTGACTTTC; cdr3_aa: CASSPGLPNSGANVLTF